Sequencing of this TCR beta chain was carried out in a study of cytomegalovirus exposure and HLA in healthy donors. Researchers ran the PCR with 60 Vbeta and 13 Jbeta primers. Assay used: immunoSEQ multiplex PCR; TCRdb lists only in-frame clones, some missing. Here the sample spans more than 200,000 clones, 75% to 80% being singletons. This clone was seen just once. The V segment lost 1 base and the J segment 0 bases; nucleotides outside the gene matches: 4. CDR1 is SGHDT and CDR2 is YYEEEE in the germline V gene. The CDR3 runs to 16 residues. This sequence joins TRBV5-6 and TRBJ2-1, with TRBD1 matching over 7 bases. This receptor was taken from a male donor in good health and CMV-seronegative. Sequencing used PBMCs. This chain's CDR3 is CASSLFWTGSYNEQFF. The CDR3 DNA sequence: TGTGCCAGCAGCTTGTTCTGGACAGGCTCCTACAATGAGCAGTTCTTC. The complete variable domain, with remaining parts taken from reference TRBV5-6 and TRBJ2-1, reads DAGVTQSPTHLIKTRGQQVTLRCSPKSGHDTVSWYQQALGQGPQFIFQYYEEEERQRGNFPDRFSGHQFPNYSSELNVNALLLGDSALYLCASSLFWTGSYNEQFFGPGTRLTVL.